This T cell receptor beta chain was observed in a study of blood T cells in healthy people across ages. Combining a sample-barcoded 5' primer with a J-beta primer mix, a second PCR ran for roughly 7 to 11 cycles. One entry per CDR3 protein results from TCRdb running MiXCR on the 5' RACE reads. The sample includes roughly 930,000 distinct CDR3 sequences, about 48% of them seen just once. This CDR3 has 15 residues. Germline V gene sequence: CDR1 DFQATT, CDR2 SNEGSKA (reference sequence). The germline V and J ends were trimmed by 1 base and 0 bases, with 13 bases remaining between them. The chain uses TRBV20-1 and TRBJ2-7; D is uncertain. The sequence was collected from a man aged 30-40 years in good health. The sample comprised blood. The CDR3: CSARARLISSYEQYF. The CDR3 nucleotides are TGCAGTGCTAGAGCGAGACTGATAAGCTCCTACGAGCAGTACTTC.